This T cell receptor (beta chain) was observed in a study of blood T cell repertoires in COVID-19. Across the whole study: Material from acute and convalescent COVID-19 was sourced from the United States, Italy and Spain. PBMCs, B-cell-depleted T cells, or T cells were the source of the cDNA or gDNA that made up the material.

The V end was cut by 8 bases, the J end by 0 bases, with 10 bases between. The germline V gene has CDR1 SGHTA and CDR2 FQGNSA. The CDR3 runs 14 residues. How the authors handled the data: The authors estimated nucleated cell counts from reference gene primer amplification. TCRdb keeps only in-frame clones here, not all; method: immunoSEQ multiplex PCR. V, J and clone size were drawn from that table, and D and trimming were deduced from the DNA. Among about 270,000 clones listed, approximately 82% were seen once. This clone was picked up one time. This clonotype was sampled from a woman under 30 with acute or convalescent COVID-19. What was sequenced was peripheral blood. The gene calls are TRBV7-2 and TRBJ2-2; D is possibly TRBD2 (5 bases). The CDR3 here is CASRAGSNTGELFF. The CDR3 region has the DNA TGTGCCAGCCGGGCGGGTTCGAACACCGGGGAGCTGTTTTTT.